This TCR beta chain originates from a study of blood T cell repertoires in COVID-19. Whole-study context: Samples representing acute and convalescent COVID-19 were sourced from the United States, Italy and Spain. From T cells, B-cell-depleted T cells, or PBMCs came the material, which was cDNA or gDNA.

The authors' processing: Amplified reference gene primers provided the basis for estimating nucleated cell counts. Using immunoSEQ multiplex PCR, the repertoire was profiled, and TCRdb retains in-frame clones only, with some absent. The V and J calls and clone size are taken from that table; D and trimming were inferred from the DNA. The sample yields 380,000 or so clones, roughly 90% seen once. This receptor was taken from a woman in her twenties or thirties with acute COVID-19. The sample was PBMCs or T cells enriched from blood (not recorded which).

CDR3 amino acids: CASTVQRVTANLYYGYTF. The CDR3 region has the DNA TGTGCCAGTACGGTACAGAGGGTCACCGCTAACTTATACTATGGCTACACCTTC. This chain uses TRBV19 with TRBJ1-2; D is unresolved. Looked up from germline, CDR1 is LNHDA and CDR2 is SQIVND (reference sequence). Trimming removed 7 bases at V and 3 bases at J, with 27 bases between. This CDR3 has 18 amino acids.